This passage covers 10 T cell receptor beta chains from one sample sequenced in a study of shared clonotypes between healthy human individuals. TCRdb's copy holds only in-frame clones and misses some; the assay was immunoSEQ multiplex PCR. In the table there are 740,000 or so clones, approximately 73% of which are singletons. The source material was memory CD4+ T cells sorted from blood. Stated subset: CD45RA-negative fraction. The receptor set was obtained from a woman aged 30 to 39 in good health.

This chain uses TRBV30 with TRBJ1-1; the match to TRBD1 covers 9 bases. Germline V gene sequence: CDR1 GTSNPN, CDR2 SVGIG (reference sequence). J gave up 11 bases and V 2 bases, and 6 bases lay outside the gene matches. The CDR3 runs to 12 residues. The DNA for the CDR3 is TGTGCCTGGAGTCCCGGGACAGGGTGGGCTTTCTTT. Its translation is CAWSPGTGWAFF.

The chain carries TRBV5-1 and TRBJ2-5, with a weak D call TRBD2 (6 bases). Germline CDR1 is SGHRS and CDR2 is YFSETQ. The CDR3 totals 14 residues. Trimming took off 4 bases at V and 2 bases at J, with 12 bases between the two ends. The CDR3 nucleotides read TGCGCCAGCAGCCACACGGCGGGACAAGAGACCCAGTACTTC. This codes for CASSHTAGQETQYF.

This clone was seen once. This rearrangement joins TRBV7-6 to TRBJ2-3, with 8 nucleotides matching TRBD2. Germline assignment: CDR1 SGHVS and CDR2 FNYEAQ. The CDR3 spans 16 residues. J was trimmed by 2 bases and V by 5 bases; bases with no gene match: 9. CDR3 in DNA: TGTGCCAGCAGCCCTGGAGGACTAGCAGCCACAGATACGCAGTATTTT. It specifies CASSPGGLAATDTQYF.

V gene TRBV18 combines with J gene TRBJ1-2; no clear D. Looked up from germline, CDR1 is KGHSH and CDR2 is LQKENI. CDR3 length: 14 residues. V dropped 0 bases and J dropped 8 bases, with 13 bases sitting between them. CDR3 loop: CASSPPELRIGYTF. As DNA, the CDR3 is TGTGCCAGCTCACCACCGGAACTGCGGATCGGCTACACCTTC.

This clone was found a few times. The V and J genes are TRBV30 and TRBJ1-1, with D tentatively TRBD1 (5 bases). The CDR3 runs to 13 residues. Per germline, CDR1 GTSNPN and CDR2 SVGIG (reference sequence). Trimming took off 2 bases at V and 5 bases at J, with 12 bases between the two ends. Here the CDR3 DNA reads TGTGCCTGGAGTCAGGGTTGGAGGACTGAAGCTTTCTTT. Translating gives CAWSQGWRTEAFF.

The V gene is TRBV5-1, the J gene TRBJ2-1, with a possible D match to TRBD2 (6 bases). V lost 4 bases to trimming and J lost 10 bases, with 18 bases between them. Germline V lookup: CDR1 SGHRS, CDR2 YFSETQ. The CDR3 covers 14 residues. Here the CDR3 reads CASSTASGLGEQFF. CDR3 sequence (DNA): TGCGCCAGCAGCACCGCCAGCGGGCTGGGGGAGCAGTTCTTC.

The chain uses TRBV5-1 and TRBJ2-1; 10 bases match TRBD2. This CDR3 contains 14 residues. Germline CDR1 reads SGHRS; CDR2 reads YFSETQ. V was pared by 4 bases and J by 8 bases, with 6 bases of the junction left unmatched. CDR3 sequence reads: CASSVSGRIDEQFF. The CDR3 region has the DNA TGCGCCAGCAGCGTTAGCGGGAGGATCGATGAGCAGTTCTTC.

This rearrangement joins TRBV4-2 to TRBJ2-3; 12 bases align to TRBD1. This CDR3 is built from 16 residues. CDR1 is LGHNA and CDR2 is YNFKEQ in the germline V gene. Trimming at V came to 1 base and at J to 6 bases, leaving 5 bases not matched to a gene. CDR3 sequence: CASSQGGTGGPDTQYF. Written as DNA, the CDR3 is TGTGCCAGCAGCCAAGGAGGGACAGGGGGCCCGGATACGCAGTATTTT.

The J gene is TRBJ2-7, the V gene TRBV5-1; D possibly corresponds to TRBD2 (6 bases). In germline, CDR1 is SGHRS, CDR2 YFSETQ. This CDR3 is 16 amino acids long. The V end lost 0 bases, the J end lost 3 bases, and 16 bases lay between the germline ends. In nucleotides, the CDR3 is TGCGCCAGCAGCTTGGATGGGGGGACGATGGACTACGAGCAGTACTTC. This sequence encodes CASSLDGGTMDYEQYF. Looking up the rest from reference TRBV5-1 and TRBJ2-7 gives the full variable domain: KAGVTQTPRYLIKTRGQQVTLSCSPISGHRSVSWYQQTPGQGLQFLFEYFSETQRNKGNFPGRFSGRQFSNSRSEMNVSTLELGDSALYLCASSLDGGTMDYEQYFGPGTRLTVT.

The genes are TRBV6-6 and TRBJ2-7, with D hard to call. The CDR3 extends over 15 amino acids. Germline CDR1 is MNHNY and CDR2 is SVGAGI (reference sequence). Trimming took 0 bases from V and 0 from J, leaving 9 bases between them. The CDR3 loop reads CASSYSRQSSYEQYF. In nucleotides, the CDR3 is TGTGCCAGCAGTTACTCGAGGCAGAGCTCCTACGAGCAGTACTTC.